Each of the 17 T cell receptor beta chains below was sequenced from the same sample in a study of cytomegalovirus exposure and HLA in healthy donors. PCR amplification relied on 60 Vbeta primers (plus 13 Jbeta primers). The protocol was immunoSEQ multiplex PCR, while the TCRdb copy is restricted to in-frame clones and leaves out a portion. The table lists 90,000 to 100,000 clones, roughly two thirds of them singletons. Sequenced material: PBMCs. The receptors here all came from a female donor in good health and CMV-seronegative.

This clone showed up just a few times. V usage is TRBV7-3 and J usage is TRBJ2-6, with 12 bases aligning to TRBD2. The CDR3 is made up of 18 amino acids. V dropped 4 bases and J dropped 4; count of bases not matched to a gene: 8. CDR1 and CDR2 from the germline V gene are SGHTA and FQGTGA. The CDR3 nucleotides read TGTGCCAGCAGCTCAGGACTAGCGGGAAAGGCGGGGGCCAACGTCCTGACTTTC. Translation gives CASSSGLAGKAGANVLTF.

This chain links TRBV11-2 with TRBJ1-1; D is uncertain. The CDR3 contains 12 residues. V was shortened by 2 bases and J by 8 bases, with 9 bases between the two germline ends. Looked up from germline, CDR1 is SGHAT and CDR2 is FQNNGV. The CDR3 loop reads CASSLYSGEAFF. CDR3 in DNA: TGTGCCAGCAGCTTATATTCGGGGGAAGCTTTCTTT.

This clone came up a few times. The genes are TRBV5-8 and TRBJ1-6; perhaps TRBD1 as D (5 bases). This CDR3 has 17 amino acids. CDR1 and CDR2 from the germline V gene are SGHTS and YDEGEE. The V end lost 1 base, the J end lost 0 bases, and 11 bases lay between the germline ends. The CDR3: CASSLMTASSYNSPLHF. CDR3 DNA sequence: TGTGCCAGCAGCTTGATGACAGCGAGCTCCTATAATTCACCCCTCCACTTT.

This clone was seen a few times. The chain couples TRBV6-4 to TRBJ2-2; D is possibly TRBD2 (6 bases). The CDR3 runs to 14 residues. The germline gives CDR1 MRHNA, CDR2 SNTAGT. V lost 4 bases and J 1 base, leaving 7 bases between the germline ends. DNA of the CDR3: TGTGCCAGCAGTGGGGGGGAGAACACCGGGGAGCTGTTTTTT. It encodes CASSGGENTGELFF.

This clone showed up just once. The chain combines TRBV28 with TRBJ2-7, with D perhaps TRBD1 (5 bases). Trimming cost V 8 bases and J 2 bases, with 16 bases left between them. Germline CDR1 is MDHEN and CDR2 is SYDVKM. The CDR3 spans 14 residues. The CDR3 nucleotides read TGTGCCAGCCTCCCTGGGGCAACCACCTACGAGCAGTACTTC. Its protein product is CASLPGATTYEQYF.

A few counts support this clone. The sample has other DNA sequences that encode this CDR3 too. The chain recombines TRBV6-4 with TRBJ2-3; TRBD2 might be the D (6 bases). This CDR3 is built from 13 residues. Trimming stripped 4 bases from V and 3 bases from J, with 8 bases between. CDR1 MRHNA and CDR2 SNTAGT come from the germline V gene. The CDR3, as DNA: TGTGCCAGCAGTGCCGGGAGTACAGATACGCAGTATTTT. Its translation: CASSAGSTDTQYF.

The gene calls are TRBV29-1 and TRBJ2-3; D call uncertain. The germline CDR1 and CDR2 sequences are SQVTM and ANQGSEA. CDR3 length equals 11 residues. The V gene lost 5 bases and the J gene lost 5 bases, with 8 bases spanning the gap. The CDR3 coding sequence is TGCAGCGTTCTCCTCCGAGATACGCAGTATTTT. Protein product: CSVLLRDTQYF.

CDR3 coding DNA: TGTGCCAGCAGCGTAGCGGATGACGGGGGGCCTTTGGATACGCAGTATTTT. It codes for CASSVADDGGPLDTQYF. The chain combines TRBV9 with TRBJ2-3; possible D gene TRBD2, 7 bases. The CDR3 contains 17 residues. From germline, CDR1 is SGDLS and CDR2 YYNGEE. Trimming shortened V by 0 bases and J by 6 bases, and 20 bases separated the two germline ends.

The chain has TRBV6-1 and TRBJ2-7; 7 nucleotides agree with TRBD1. Germline-derived CDR1 and CDR2 are MNHNS and SASEGT. V was pared by 6 bases and J by 3 bases, with 2 bases of the junction left unmatched. This CDR3 has 12 amino acids. The CDR3 sequence is CASRGTVYEQYF. DNA for the CDR3: TGTGCCAGCAGGGGGACAGTCTACGAGCAGTACTTC.

V usage is TRBV7-9 and J usage is TRBJ1-1, with D possibly TRBD1 on 6 matching bases. Trimming pared 6 bases from V and 1 base from J, leaving 15 bases between. This CDR3 contains 15 residues. Germline V gene sequence: CDR1 SEHNR, CDR2 FQNEAQ (reference sequence). CDR3 coding DNA: TGTGCCAGCAGAACCCTTGGGGGACAGAACACTGAAGCTTTCTTT. This translates into CASRTLGGQNTEAFF.

This clone was detected a few times. This rearrangement joins TRBV2 to TRBJ1-2; TRBD1 matches at 7 bases. In germline, CDR1 is SNHLY, CDR2 FYNNEI. Germline trimming cut 6 bases from V and 0 bases from J; bases unmatched to any gene: 7. CDR3 length equals 15 residues. The CDR3, as DNA: TGTGCCAGCAGGGAGCAGGGGGGAGCTAACTATGGCTACACCTTC. Amino acids: CASREQGGANYGYTF.

A few counts support this clone. V gene TRBV7-9 combines with J gene TRBJ1-6; 9 positions match TRBD1. V dropped 5 bases and J dropped 9; count of bases not matched to a gene: 5. This CDR3 is built from 14 residues. Germline CDR1 and CDR2: SEHNR and FQNEAQ (reference sequence). The CDR3 here is CASSAGQGGSPLHF. CDR3 nucleotide sequence: TGTGCCAGCAGCGCGGGACAGGGTGGTTCACCCCTCCACTTT.

This clone was seen more than once but under ten times. CDR3 amino acids: CATSMPGGAGTNEKLFF. The CDR3 nucleotides are TGTGCCACCAGCATGCCAGGGGGCGCGGGAACTAATGAAAAACTGTTTTTT. The chain carries TRBV15 and TRBJ1-4; 8 positions agree with TRBD1. Germline-derived CDR1 and CDR2 are LNHNV and YYDKDF (reference sequence). The CDR3 length is 17 residues. The V and J ends lost 4 bases and 1 base, in that order; junction bases with no gene match: 8.

The chain has TRBV19 and TRBJ1-2; TRBD1 matches 8 bases. V was clipped by 5 bases and J by 4 bases; unmatched bases: 0. Germline CDR1 reads LNHDA; CDR2 reads SQIVND (reference sequence). The CDR3 is made up of 12 amino acids. CDR3: CASSGTGYGYTF. CDR3 in DNA: TGTGCCAGTAGTGGGACAGGCTATGGCTACACCTTC.

V gene TRBV5-4 combines with J gene TRBJ2-7, with 9 bases that match TRBD2. Germline CDR1 reads SGHNT; CDR2 reads YYREEE (reference sequence). CDR3 size: 15 residues. Germline trimming cut 3 bases from V and 0 bases from J; bases unmatched to any gene: 4. For the CDR3, the DNA is TGTGCCAGCAGCTATACAGCGGGGGGCTCCTACGAGCAGTACTTC. Its protein is CASSYTAGGSYEQYF.

The rearrangement joins TRBV9 to TRBJ2-2; 9 positions match TRBD2. The CDR3 is 17 amino acids. With V trimmed by 0 bases and J by 4 bases, 7 bases remained unmatched. CDR1 and CDR2 from the germline V gene are SGDLS and YYNGEE. The CDR3 DNA follows: TGTGCCAGCAGCGTAGCGTGGCGGGGGGGCAGCACCGGGGAGCTGTTTTTT. This translates into CASSVAWRGGSTGELFF.

This clone showed up just once. The V call is TRBV12-5, the J call TRBJ1-5; 7 nucleotides match TRBD1. The CDR3 extends over 15 amino acids. The ends lost 6 bases at V and 2 bases at J; junction bases unmatched: 7. CDR1 is LGHNT, CDR2 FRNRAP, per germline. The CDR3 nucleotides read TGTGCTAGTGGACCACAGGGGTTGGGCAATCAGCCCCAGCATTTT. Translated, it gives CASGPQGLGNQPQHF.